This TCR beta chain is from a study of identical twins. A single record per CDR3 protein comes from TCRdb applying MiXCR to the 5' RACE reads. The repertoire holds about 450,000 distinct CDR3 sequences, around a sixth seen once, with 9% to 15% in the top ten. The CDR3 consists of 12 residues. Trimming cost V 5 bases and J 6 bases, with 8 bases left between them. Germline CDR1 reads KGHSH; CDR2 reads LQKENI. The sequenced material came from naive T cells sorted from blood. This sequence was found in a man in his forties or fifties in good health. This rearrangement joins TRBV18 to TRBJ2-1, with D possibly being TRBD1 (6 bases). The CDR3 loop reads CASSEQGNEQFF. CDR3 bases: TGTGCCAGCTCAGAACAGGGCAATGAGCAGTTCTTC.